The TCR beta chain under discussion was sequenced for a study of blood T cell repertoires in COVID-19. Across the whole study: Whether acute or convalescent, the COVID-19 samples came from the United States, Italy and Spain. T cells, B-cell-depleted T cells, or PBMCs supplied cDNA or gDNA.

This clone was recorded once. As handled by the study authors: From reference gene primer amplification, estimates of nucleated cell counts were derived. Sequencing used immunoSEQ multiplex PCR; TCRdb keeps in-frame clones, though not all of them. Clonal size and the V and J genes are those of that table, whereas D and trimming came from the DNA. The sample consists of under 200,000 clones, roughly 83% of them appearing once. This CDR3 region has 15 residues. CDR1 and CDR2 from the germline V gene are LNHDA and SQIVND (reference sequence). Trimming removed 5 bases from V and 6 bases from J; junction bases left unmatched: 10.

This receptor was identified in a woman older than 75 with active or convalescent COVID-19. The sample consisted of peripheral blood. V and J are TRBV19 and TRBJ1-3; 7 positions agree with TRBD1. The CDR3 bases are TGTGCCAGTAGTCTCCTGACAGGGATTGAAAACACCATATATTTT. Residues: CASSLLTGIENTIYF.